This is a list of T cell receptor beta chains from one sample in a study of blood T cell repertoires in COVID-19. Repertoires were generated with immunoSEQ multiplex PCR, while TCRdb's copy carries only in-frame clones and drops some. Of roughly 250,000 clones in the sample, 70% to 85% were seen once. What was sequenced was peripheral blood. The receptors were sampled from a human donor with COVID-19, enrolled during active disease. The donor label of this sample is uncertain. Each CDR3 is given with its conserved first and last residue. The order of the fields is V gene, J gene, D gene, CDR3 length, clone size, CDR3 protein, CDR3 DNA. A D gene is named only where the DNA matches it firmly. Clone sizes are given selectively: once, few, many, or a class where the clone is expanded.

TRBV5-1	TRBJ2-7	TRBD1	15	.	CASSLAWTGNNEQYF	TGCGCCAGCAGCTTGGCGTGGACAGGGAACAACGAGCAGTACTTC
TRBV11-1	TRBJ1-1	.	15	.	CASSLSLGQNTEAFF	TGTGCCAGCAGCCTGAGCCTGGGACAGAACACTGAAGCTTTCTTT
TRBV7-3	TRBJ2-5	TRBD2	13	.	CASSLAGAETQYF	TGTGCCAGCAGTTTAGCGGGAGCAGAGACCCAGTACTTC
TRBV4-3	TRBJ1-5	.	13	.	CASSQDFNQPQHF	TGCGCCAGCAGCCAAGACTTCAATCAGCCCCAGCATTTT
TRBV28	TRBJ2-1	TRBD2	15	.	CASLRLAETRSEQFF	TGTGCCAGCCTTAGACTAGCGGAGACCCGCTCGGAGCAGTTCTTC
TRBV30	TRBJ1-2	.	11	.	CAWSVVQGYTF	TGTGCCTGGAGTGTGGTACAGGGCTACACCTTC
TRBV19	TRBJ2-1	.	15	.	CASSIVGQPYNEQFF	TGTGCCAGTAGTATCGTCGGACAACCTTACAATGAGCAGTTCTTC
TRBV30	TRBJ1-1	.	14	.	CAWSADSMNTEAFF	TGTGCCTGGAGTGCAGACAGTATGAACACTGAAGCTTTCTTT
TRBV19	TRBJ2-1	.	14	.	CASSTRPRGNEQFF	TGTGCCAGTAGTACGCGACCCAGAGGCAATGAGCAGTTCTTC
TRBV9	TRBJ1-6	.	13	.	CASSAGDGSPLHF	TGTGCCAGCAGCGCCGGAGACGGGTCCCCCCTCCACTTT
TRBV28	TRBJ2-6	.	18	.	CASRLRTGGGSGANVLTF	TGTGCCAGCAGACTCAGGACAGGCGGGGGGTCGGGGGCCAACGTCCTGACTTTC
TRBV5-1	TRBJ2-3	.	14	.	CASSDALTADTQYF	TGCGCCAGCAGCGACGCCCTCACAGCAGATACGCAGTATTTT
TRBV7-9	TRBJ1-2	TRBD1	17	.	CASIPAAQGASGYGYTF	TGTGCCAGCATTCCGGCCGCACAGGGGGCTAGCGGCTATGGCTACACCTTC
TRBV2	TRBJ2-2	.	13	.	CASSRENTGELFF	TGTGCCAGCAGCCGCGAGAACACCGGGGAGCTGTTTTTT
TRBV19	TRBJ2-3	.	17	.	CASSIGGGARGTDTQYF	TGTGCCAGTAGTATAGGTGGGGGGGCGCGAGGCACAGATACGCAGTATTTT
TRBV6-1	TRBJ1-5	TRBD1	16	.	CASSDPGTGGLKPQHF	TGTGCCAGCAGTGATCCCGGGACAGGGGGCCTCAAGCCCCAGCATTTT
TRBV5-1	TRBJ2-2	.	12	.	CASSLAAGELFF	TGCGCCAGCAGCTTGGCAGCCGGGGAGCTGTTTTTT
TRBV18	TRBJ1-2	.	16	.	CASSPSLGSDNYGYTF	TGTGCCAGCTCACCATCTCTAGGGAGCGATAACTATGGCTACACCTTC
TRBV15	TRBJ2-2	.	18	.	CATSGREGTVRGTGELFF	TGTGCCACCAGCGGTAGAGAAGGAACGGTGCGAGGCACCGGGGAGCTGTTTTTT
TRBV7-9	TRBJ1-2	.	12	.	CASRPDGGGYTF	TGTGCCAGCAGGCCGGACGGGGGTGGCTACACCTTC
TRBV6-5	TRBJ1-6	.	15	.	CASSYGGSLNSPLHF	TGTGCCAGCAGTTACGGAGGGAGCCTCAATTCACCCCTCCACTTT
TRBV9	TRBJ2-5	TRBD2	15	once	CASSSLAGVQETQYF	TGTGCCAGCAGCTCCCTTGCGGGAGTGCAAGAGACCCAGTACTTC
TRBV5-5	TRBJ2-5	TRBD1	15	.	CASSLYRGDQETQYF	TGTGCCAGCAGCTTGTACAGGGGGGACCAAGAGACCCAGTACTTC
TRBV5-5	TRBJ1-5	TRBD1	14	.	CASSLDRGVQPQHF	TGTGCCAGCAGCTTGGACAGGGGGGTTCAGCCCCAGCATTTT
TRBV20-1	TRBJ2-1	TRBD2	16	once	CSASAGGGSGHNEQFF	TGCAGTGCTAGTGCGGGGGGAGGTAGCGGCCACAATGAGCAGTTCTTC
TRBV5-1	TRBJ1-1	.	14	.	CASRPDIGPRGAFF	TGCGCCAGCAGACCTGACATCGGCCCAAGGGGAGCTTTCTTT
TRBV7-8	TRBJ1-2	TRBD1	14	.	CASSPRQGSYGYTF	TGTGCCAGCAGCCCCCGACAGGGGTCGTATGGCTACACCTTC
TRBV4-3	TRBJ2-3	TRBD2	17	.	CASSQTGTSGSTDTQYF	TGCGCCAGCAGCCAAACAGGGACTAGCGGTAGCACAGATACGCAGTATTTT
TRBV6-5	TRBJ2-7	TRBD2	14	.	CASSYSGGSGEQYF	TGTGCCAGCAGTTACTCAGGCGGGAGCGGGGAGCAGTACTTC
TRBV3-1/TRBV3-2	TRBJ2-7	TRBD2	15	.	CASSQGLAGDYEQYF	TGTGCCAGCAGCCAAGGACTAGCGGGAGATTACGAGCAGTACTTC
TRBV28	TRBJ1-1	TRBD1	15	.	CASRASTGTNTEAFF	TGTGCCAGCAGGGCCTCGACAGGGACTAACACTGAAGCTTTCTTT
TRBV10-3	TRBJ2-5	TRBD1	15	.	CAISEGRDRIEAQYF	TGTGCCATCAGTGAGGGTAGGGACAGGATAGAGGCCCAGTACTTC
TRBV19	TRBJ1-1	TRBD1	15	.	CASSTGQVDLTEAFF	TGTGCCAGTAGTACCGGACAGGTAGATCTCACTGAAGCTTTCTTT
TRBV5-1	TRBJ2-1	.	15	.	CASSSLGGAENEQFF	TGCGCCAGCAGCTCACTGGGCGGGGCCGAGAATGAGCAGTTCTTC
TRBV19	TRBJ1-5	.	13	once	CASSIGGGQPQHF	TGTGCCAGTAGTATAGGAGGGGGTCAGCCCCAGCATTTT
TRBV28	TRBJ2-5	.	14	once	CASSSYRVDETQYF	TGTGCCAGCAGTTCATACAGGGTGGATGAGACCCAGTACTTC
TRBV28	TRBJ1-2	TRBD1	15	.	CASSLGTGVFDGYTF	TGTGCCAGCAGTCTGGGGACAGGGGTATTCGATGGCTACACCTTC
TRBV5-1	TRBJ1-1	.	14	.	CASSLAGGVTEAFF	TGCGCCAGCAGCTTGGCGGGGGGCGTCACTGAAGCTTTCTTT
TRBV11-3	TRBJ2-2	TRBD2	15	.	CASSLAGYNTGELFF	TGTGCCAGCAGCCTAGCGGGATATAACACCGGGGAGCTGTTTTTT
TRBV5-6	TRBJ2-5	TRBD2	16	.	CASSLVGTSGRETQYF	TGTGCCAGCAGCTTGGTTGGGACTAGCGGGAGAGAGACCCAGTACTTC
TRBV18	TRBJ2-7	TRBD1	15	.	CASSQGTGLTYEQYF	TGTGCCAGCTCACAGGGGACAGGGTTAACCTACGAGCAGTACTTC
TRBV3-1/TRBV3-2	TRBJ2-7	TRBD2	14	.	CASSTGLANYEQYF	TGTGCCAGCAGCACCGGACTAGCGAACTACGAGCAGTACTTC
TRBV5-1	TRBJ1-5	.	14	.	CASSLGAGGQPQHF	TGCGCCAGCAGCTTGGGCGCGGGGGGACAGCCCCAGCATTTT
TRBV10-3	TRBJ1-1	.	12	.	CAISEVGTEAFF	TGTGCCATCAGTGAGGTCGGCACTGAAGCTTTCTTT
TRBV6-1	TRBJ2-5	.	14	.	CASSEAQGQEAQYF	TGTGCCAGCAGTGAAGCACAGGGCCAAGAGGCCCAGTACTTC
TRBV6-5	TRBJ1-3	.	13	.	CASTFSPGNTIYF	TGTGCCAGCACCTTTTCCCCCGGAAACACCATATATTTT
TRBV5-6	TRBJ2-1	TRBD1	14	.	CASSLMTGIGEQFF	TGTGCCAGCAGCCTGATGACAGGGATAGGTGAGCAGTTCTTC
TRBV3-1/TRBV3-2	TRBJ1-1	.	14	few	CASSQLTENTEAFF	TGTGCCAGCAGCCAATTGACAGAGAACACTGAAGCTTTCTTT
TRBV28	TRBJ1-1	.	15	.	CASSGNQGKGTEAFF	TGTGCCAGCAGTGGCAACCAGGGGAAGGGCACTGAAGCTTTCTTT
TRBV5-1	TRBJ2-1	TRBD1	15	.	CASSRGQGAHNEQFF	TGCGCCAGCAGCAGGGGACAGGGGGCGCACAATGAGCAGTTCTTC
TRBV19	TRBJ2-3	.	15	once	CASSIEAAVTDTQYF	TGTGCCAGTAGTATAGAGGCGGCAGTCACAGATACGCAGTATTTT
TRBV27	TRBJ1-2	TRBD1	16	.	CASSLLPGQGFYGYTF	TGTGCCAGCAGTCTACTCCCGGGACAGGGTTTTTATGGCTACACCTTC
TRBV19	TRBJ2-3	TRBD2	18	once	CASSIGRLAGGHTDTQYF	TGTGCCAGTAGTATTGGTCGGCTAGCGGGAGGACACACAGATACGCAGTATTTT
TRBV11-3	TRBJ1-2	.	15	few	CASSLGQDVGAGYTF	TGTGCCAGCAGCTTAGGACAGGACGTTGGAGCGGGCTACACCTTC
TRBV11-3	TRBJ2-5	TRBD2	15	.	CASSPGTSGRETQYF	TGTGCCAGCAGCCCTGGGACTAGCGGGAGAGAGACCCAGTACTTC